This TCR beta chain appears in the sequencing data of a study of regulatory T cells in long-lasting Graves disease. iRepertoire HTBI primers and Arm-PCR of CDR3 regions built TCR beta libraries. TCRdb recomputed calls from the multiplex PCR reads with MiXCR, one row per CDR3 protein. There are 400,000 or so distinct CDR3 sequences in the sample; roughly a quarter occur only once, and approximately 26% lies in the top ten. Germline V CDR1 and CDR2: SGHTA, FQGNSA. CDR3 length equals 15 residues. The trim removed 6 bases at V and 6 bases at J, leaving 11 bases unmatched. About this clonotype itself: A much larger clonotype is one base distant, so this may be a read error.

Time point described: persistent/refractory GD, antithyroid drugs over 5 years with positive TRAb. From RNA extracted from PBMCs, the TCR library was made. The material was peripheral blood mononuclear cells (PBMCs), obtained when the disease was refractory, from a patient treated with antithyroid drugs. This clonotype was sampled from a female donor with Graves disease. J is TRBJ2-7 and V is TRBV7-2, with 10 positions matching TRBD2. The CDR3: CASSLQAGGPCEQYF. In nucleotides, the CDR3 is TGTGCCAGCAGTTTACAAGCGGGAGGGCCCTGCGAGCAGTACTTC.